The clone carrying this TCR beta chain has just a few counts. Its antigen remains unknown. This sample was included in a study of cytomegalovirus exposure and HLA in healthy donors. The study's findings and limits: A few V segments could not be told apart, such as TRBV6-2 and TRBV6-3, and were left out. Fewer N-insertions (relative to the roughly 670-donor mean) were reportedly seen in an Asian-associated ancestry cluster in a later analysis. Within the data, a cluster of highly shared sequence variants was likely a sequencing artifact. Later examination showed HLA-associated TCR beta chains had greater clonal expansion than equally common others.

Primers included in the PCR were 60 Vbeta and 13 Jbeta primers. Produced via immunoSEQ multiplex PCR; TCRdb's table is partial and in-frame only. The profile shows approximately 110,000 clones, 60% to 85% of them singletons. V lost 6 bases to trimming and J lost 0 bases; unmatched junction nucleotides: 8. There are 15 residues in the CDR3. Per the germline V gene, CDR1 is SGHTS and CDR2 is YDEGEE. This rearrangement joins TRBV5-8 to TRBJ2-5; 7 nucleotides agree with TRBD2. The sample consisted of PBMCs. This sequence was found in a man aged 40-49 years in good health and CMV-seronegative. As DNA, the CDR3 is TGTGCCAGCACCTCCCGGGGGGTGTACCAAGAGACCCAGTACTTC. This codes for CASTSRGVYQETQYF.